The entry below describes one TCR beta chain. The target antigen is unknown. This sample is part of a study of OX40 agonist ivuxolimab in advanced cancers. Study as a whole: The study enrolled dose-escalation patients with hepatocellular carcinoma, melanoma, renal cell or head and neck cancer. Study-wide results and limits: The 0.1-3.0 mg/kg partial responders had among the lowest clonal expansion.

Assay used: immunoSEQ multiplex PCR; TCRdb lists only in-frame clones, some missing. There are roughly 15,000 clones in the sample; around 77% occur only once, and around a quarter lies in the top ten. V lost 11 bases, J lost 6 bases, and 7 bases stayed unmatched. The CDR3 has 13 residues. Germline V gene sequence: CDR1 MNHEY, CDR2 SVGAGI. This sample comprised CD4+ or CD8+ T cells sorted from blood, obtained in a trial of the OX40 agonist ivuxolimab. This chain uses TRBV6-5 with TRBJ1-5, with 10 bases aligning to TRBD1. This TCR derives from an adult with an advanced solid tumor such as melanoma, head and neck, liver or kidney cancer. CDR3 sequence: CASRQGARQPQHF. CDR3 sequence (DNA): TGTGCCTCACGACAGGGGGCTCGTCAGCCCCAGCATTTT.